Given below is one T cell receptor beta chain in context. Its matching antigen is unknown. The CD8+ and CD4+ T cells were negatively isolated, with the TEMRA cells enriched by FACS. In germline, CDR1 is DFQATT, CDR2 SNEGSKA (reference sequence). Trimming removed 0 bases from V and 4 bases from J, with 13 bases in between. This CDR3 has 14 residues. The data are from a study of CD8 T cells in Susac syndrome. Study-level findings and limits: The authors found fewer than 20 Susac-specific public clones in total CD8+ repertoires and five or six in CD8+ TEMRA repertoires.

When the RNA was reverse transcribed, random hexamers were used with an input of roughly 0.5 to 1 ug. Amplification of TCR beta CDR3 used immunoSEQ multiplex PCR across 54 Vbeta and 13 Jbeta. TCRdb analysed the immunoSEQ multiplex PCR reads with MiXCR anew, one entry per CDR3 protein. The repertoire includes about 130,000 distinct CDR3 sequences, just under 95% of them detected once, and 0.15% to 0.2% sits in the top ten. The sequence came from a human donor with Susac syndrome. The sample taken for sequencing was CD8+ T cells from PBMCs. The chain recombines TRBV20-1 with TRBJ2-7, with D possibly matching TRBD1 (6 bases). The CDR3 here is CSARDRQEVYEQYF. The CDR3 bases are TGCAGTGCTAGAGATCGACAGGAAGTTTACGAGCAGTACTTC.